This T cell receptor (beta chain) originates from a study of cytomegalovirus exposure and HLA in healthy donors. The wider study: Caucasian-associated ancestry cluster membership applied to over 80% of approximately 400 genotyped donors.

About this clone itself: Its antigen is unknown. This sample also contains other DNA sequences that code for the same CDR3.

The germline V gene encodes CDR1 SGHRS and CDR2 YFSETQ. Trimming took 3 bases from V and 2 from J, leaving 15 bases between them. The CDR3 consists of 15 residues. Findings and limits, study-wide: Apart from CMV serostatus, no immune exposure information was available. Later analysis identified several of the most significant clusters that appeared linked to common viral pathogens.

The donors comprised healthy bone marrow donors. PCR involved 60 Vbeta and 13 Jbeta primers. TCRdb's copy holds only in-frame clones and misses some; the assay was immunoSEQ multiplex PCR. The sample yields around 140,000 clones, around 10% seen once. The chain has TRBV5-1 and TRBJ2-7, with a possible D match to TRBD1 (6 bases). Material: PBMCs. This clonotype was sampled from a woman aged 40 to 49 in good health and CMV-seropositive. The CDR3 loop is CASSSQPGATYEQYF. The CDR3, as DNA: TGCGCCAGCAGCTCTCAACCAGGGGCCACCTACGAGCAGTACTTC.